This paragraph reports one T cell receptor (beta chain). Only in-frame clones appear in the TCRdb table, and some are missing; sequencing was by immunoSEQ multiplex PCR. Of 300,000 to 400,000 clones listed, around 85% are singletons. The sample is drawn from a study of blood T cell repertoires in COVID-19. The CDR3 consists of 16 residues. V shed 3 bases and J 5 bases; nucleotides not matched to a gene: 9. Germline CDR1 reads LNHNV; CDR2 reads YYDKDF (reference sequence). This receptor was identified in a woman under 40 who had been exposed to COVID-19. The V call is TRBV15, the J call TRBJ2-2, with 7 positions matching TRBD1. The material sequenced was PBMCs or T cells enriched from blood (not recorded which). CDR3 loop: CATSSPGQRETGELFF. CDR3 sequence (DNA): TGTGCCACCAGCAGCCCGGGACAGAGAGAAACCGGGGAGCTGTTTTTT.